Each of the 17 T cell receptor beta chains below was sequenced from the same sample in a study of blood T cell repertoires in COVID-19. Data came from immunoSEQ multiplex PCR; TCRdb stores just in-frame clones and leaves some out. The repertoire holds 230,000 or so clones, with approximately 89% as singletons. The sample taken for sequencing was PBMCs or T cells enriched from blood (not recorded which). The receptors were gathered from a woman between 40 and 50 years old with acute COVID-19.

This clone has more than one count but fewer than ten. The rearrangement links TRBV5-4 to TRBJ1-4, with 7 bases aligning to TRBD1. The CDR3 runs 15 residues. The germline V gene has CDR1 SGHNT and CDR2 YYREEE (reference sequence). Germline trimming cut 0 bases from V and 2 bases from J; bases unmatched to any gene: 1. CDR3 sequence reads: CASSLGQGTNEKLFF. The CDR3 nucleotides are TGTGCCAGCAGCTTGGGACAGGGCACTAATGAAAAACTGTTTTTT.

The chain joins TRBV11-3 to TRBJ2-1, with TRBD2 matching over 8 bases. The CDR3 runs to 14 residues. CDR1 and CDR2 from the germline V gene are SGHNT and YENEEA. V dropped 1 base and J dropped 7; count of bases not matched to a gene: 3. The CDR3 coding sequence is TGTGCCAGCAGCTTAGTAGCGGGAAGGAATGAGCAGTTCTTC. Translated, it gives CASSLVAGRNEQFF.

The chain has TRBV5-6 and TRBJ2-5, with 9 positions matching TRBD2. The CDR3 is 15 amino acids. CDR1 is SGHDT, CDR2 YYEEEE, per germline. V was pared by 4 bases and J by 2 bases, with 6 bases of the junction left unmatched. The CDR3 DNA follows: TGTGCCAGCAGCCTCCTAGCGGGAAGGCAAGAGACCCAGTACTTC. Its protein is CASSLLAGRQETQYF.

Notes on this clone: Other DNA sequences in the same sample also yield this CDR3. The chain joins TRBV7-9 to TRBJ1-2; a possible D gene is TRBD1 (6 bases). The V and J ends lost 0 bases and 2 bases respectively, with 13 bases between them. The germline V gene has CDR1 SEHNR and CDR2 FQNEAQ (reference sequence). The CDR3 totals 16 residues. The CDR3 sequence: CASSLAGRGNNYGYTF. The DNA of the CDR3 is TGTGCCAGCAGCTTAGCGGGTAGGGGGAACAACTATGGCTACACCTTC.

The chain couples TRBV7-8 to TRBJ1-2; D possibly corresponds to TRBD1 (5 bases). V was shortened by 2 bases and J by 0 bases, with 10 bases between the two germline ends. Germline V gene sequence: CDR1 SGHVS, CDR2 FQNEAQ. This CDR3 spans 15 amino acids. The CDR3 is CASSLRSGPNYGYTF. The CDR3 region has the DNA TGTGCCAGCAGCTTACGTTCAGGGCCTAACTATGGCTACACCTTC.

The V and J genes are TRBV29-1 and TRBJ1-4, with TRBD1 matching over 11 bases. Trimming at V came to 7 bases and at J to 7 bases, leaving 8 bases not matched to a gene. Germline V gives CDR1 SQVTM, CDR2 ANQGSEA. The CDR3 has 14 residues. The CDR3 nucleotides are TGCAGCGCCGCGACGGACAGGGGGCGTGAAAAACTGTTTTTT. It yields the protein CSAATDRGREKLFF. Full variable domain (outside the CDR3, taken from reference TRBV29-1 and TRBJ1-4): SAVISQKPSRDICQRGTSLTIQCQVDSQVTMMFWYRQQPGQSLTLIATANQGSEATYESGFVIDKFPISRPNLTFSTLTVSNMSPEDSSIYLCSAATDRGREKLFFGSGTQLSVL.

The chain joins TRBV7-9 to TRBJ2-5; TRBD1 agrees at 9 bases. The germline gives CDR1 SEHNR, CDR2 FQNEAQ (reference sequence). The CDR3 length is 14 residues. V lost 7 bases to trimming and J lost 1 base; unmatched junction nucleotides: 4. CDR3 sequence: CASILGQGQETQYF. In nucleotides, the CDR3 is TGTGCCAGCATTCTGGGACAGGGCCAAGAGACCCAGTACTTC.

This clone has only a few counts. The rearrangement uses TRBV3-1 (or the pseudogene TRBV3-2) and TRBJ1-3; TRBD1 matches at 7 bases. The CDR3 runs 16 residues. CDR1 is LGHDT and CDR2 is YNNKEL in the germline V gene (reference sequence). Trimming at V came to 1 base and at J to 6 bases, leaving 9 bases not matched to a gene. The CDR3 sequence: CASSQVPQGCENTIYF. DNA of the CDR3: TGTGCCAGCAGCCAAGTTCCACAGGGGTGTGAAAACACCATATATTTT.

The chain is built from TRBV24-1 and TRBJ1-2, with D possibly matching TRBD1 (6 bases). Germline lookup yields CDR1 KGHDR and CDR2 SFDVKD. The germline V and J ends were trimmed by 6 bases and 8 bases, with 15 bases remaining between them. There are 13 residues in the CDR3. CDR3 loop: CATSPGTGQGYTF. The CDR3 DNA is TGTGCCACCAGTCCCGGAACAGGGCAAGGCTACACCTTC.

V gene TRBV7-2 combines with J gene TRBJ1-6; D gene unclear. Trimming removed 0 bases from V and 0 bases from J, with 9 bases in between. Germline CDR1 is SGHTA and CDR2 is FQGNSA. This CDR3 has 17 amino acids. The CDR3 DNA reads TGTGCCAGCAGCTTAGCGTCCGAGAGCTCCTATAATTCACCCCTCCACTTT. Translation: CASSLASESSYNSPLHF.

The chain carries TRBV10-3 and TRBJ2-5, with D unresolved. Germline values: CDR1 ENHRY, CDR2 SYGVKD. The CDR3 spans 14 residues. Trimming took 7 bases from V and 1 from J, leaving 13 bases between them. DNA for the CDR3: TGTGCCATCACCAAGACACCAACCCAAGAGACCCAGTACTTC. It is translated as CAITKTPTQETQYF.

The chain has TRBV6-5 and TRBJ2-5; 7 nucleotides agree with TRBD1. Trimming took 2 bases from V and 5 from J; bases not matched to a gene: 8. The germline CDR1 and CDR2 sequences are MNHEY and SVGAGI. The CDR3 has 15 residues. The CDR3 loop is CASSYRVQGSETQYF. For the CDR3, the DNA is TGTGCCAGCAGTTACCGAGTACAGGGGAGTGAGACCCAGTACTTC.

The genes are TRBV3-1 (or the pseudogene TRBV3-2) and TRBJ2-3, with 9 bases matching TRBD2. The V segment lost 3 bases and the J segment 1 base; nucleotides outside the gene matches: 8. There are 17 residues in the CDR3. The germline V gene encodes CDR1 LGHDT and CDR2 YNNKEL (reference sequence). The CDR3 DNA sequence: TGTGCCAGCAGCCATACACCCCCTAGCGGGGGCACAGATACGCAGTATTTT. It codes for CASSHTPPSGGTDTQYF.

This rearrangement joins TRBV7-2 to TRBJ1-2, with D perhaps matching TRBD1 (5 bases). This CDR3 is 15 amino acids long. V was trimmed by 7 bases and J by 1 base, leaving 16 bases between them. The germline V gene has CDR1 SGHTA and CDR2 FQGNSA. In DNA, the CDR3 is TGTGCCAGCACCCCCTCCGGGGGGTTTAACTATGGCTACACCTTC. It encodes CASTPSGGFNYGYTF. Variable domain in full (rest from reference TRBV7-2 and TRBJ1-2): GAGVSQSPSNKVTEKGKDVELRCDPISGHTALYWYRQSLGQGLEFLIYFQGNSAPDKSGLPSDRFSAERTGGSVSTLTIQRTQQEDSAVYLCASTPSGGFNYGYTFGSGTRLTVV.

The chain couples TRBV3-1 (or the pseudogene TRBV3-2) to TRBJ2-1; D perhaps matches TRBD2 (7 bases). The V gene's germline CDR1 is LGHDT and CDR2 YNNKEL (reference sequence). There are 18 residues in the CDR3. V dropped 0 bases and J dropped 0 bases, with 15 bases sitting between them. The CDR3 coding sequence is TGTGCCAGCAGCCAAGATGGGGAGGGGGGTCCCTCCTACAATGAGCAGTTCTTC. Protein: CASSQDGEGGPSYNEQFF.

This chain uses TRBV2 with TRBJ1-6; D uncertain. The ends were cut back, 4 bases at V and 0 bases at J, with 7 bases in the middle. Germline CDR1 and CDR2: SNHLY and FYNNEI. The CDR3 consists of 15 residues. CDR3 loop: CASSGESSYNSPLHF. Written as DNA, the CDR3 is TGTGCCAGCAGTGGGGAGAGCTCCTATAATTCACCCCTCCACTTT. Looking up the rest from reference TRBV2 and TRBJ1-6 gives the full variable domain: EPEVTQTPSHQVTQMGQEVILRCVPISNHLYFYWYRQILGQKVEFLVSFYNNEISEKSEIFDDQFSVERPDGSNFTLKIRSTKLEDSAMYFCASSGESSYNSPLHFGNGTRLTVT.

The genes are TRBV25-1 and TRBJ1-5, with a tentative D call TRBD1 (6 bases). V lost 5 bases to trimming and J lost 3 bases, with 8 bases between them. Germline V lookup: CDR1 MGHDK, CDR2 SYGVNS. The CDR3 is 13 residues long. The chain's CDR3 is CASSWGLNQPQHF. In nucleotides, the CDR3 is TGTGCCAGCAGTTGGGGGCTCAATCAGCCCCAGCATTTT.